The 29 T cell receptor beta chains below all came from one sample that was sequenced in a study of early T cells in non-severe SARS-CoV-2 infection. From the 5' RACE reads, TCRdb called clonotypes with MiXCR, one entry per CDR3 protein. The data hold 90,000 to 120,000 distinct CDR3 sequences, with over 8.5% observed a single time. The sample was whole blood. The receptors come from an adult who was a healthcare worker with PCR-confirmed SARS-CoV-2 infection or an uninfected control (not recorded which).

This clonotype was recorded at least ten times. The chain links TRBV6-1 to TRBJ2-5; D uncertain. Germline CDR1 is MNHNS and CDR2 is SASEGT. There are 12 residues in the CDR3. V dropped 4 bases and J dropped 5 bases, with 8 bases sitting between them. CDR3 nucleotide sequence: TGTGCCAGCAGTGTCCTTTCCGAGACCCAGTACTTC. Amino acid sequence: CASSVLSETQYF.

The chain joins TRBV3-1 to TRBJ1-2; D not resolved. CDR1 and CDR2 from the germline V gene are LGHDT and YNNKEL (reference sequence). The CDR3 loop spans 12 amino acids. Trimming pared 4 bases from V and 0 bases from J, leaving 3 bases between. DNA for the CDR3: TGTGCCAGCAGCCGGACTAACTATGGCTACACCTTC. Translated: CASSRTNYGYTF.

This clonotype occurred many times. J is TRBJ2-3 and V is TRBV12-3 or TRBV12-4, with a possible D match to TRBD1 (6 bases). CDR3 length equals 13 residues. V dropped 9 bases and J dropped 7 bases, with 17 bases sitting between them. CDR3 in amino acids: CASTVRGRHTQYF. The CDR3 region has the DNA TGTGCCAGTACTGTCAGGGGAAGACATACGCAGTATTTT.

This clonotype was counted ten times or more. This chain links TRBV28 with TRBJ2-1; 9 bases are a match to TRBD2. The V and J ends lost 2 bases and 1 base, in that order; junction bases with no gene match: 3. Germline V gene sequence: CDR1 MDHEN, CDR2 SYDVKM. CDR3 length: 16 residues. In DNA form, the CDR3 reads TGTGCCAGCAGTTTAGCGGGAGGGGGTTCCTACAATGAGCAGTTCTTC. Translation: CASSLAGGGSYNEQFF.

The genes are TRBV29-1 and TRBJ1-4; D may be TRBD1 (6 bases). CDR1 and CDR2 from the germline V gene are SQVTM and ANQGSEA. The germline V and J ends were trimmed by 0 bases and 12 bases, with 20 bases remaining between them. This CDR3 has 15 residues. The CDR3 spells CSVEDSVAGVRELFF. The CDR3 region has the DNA TGCAGCGTTGAAGATTCGGTGGCAGGGGTCCGTGAACTGTTTTTT.

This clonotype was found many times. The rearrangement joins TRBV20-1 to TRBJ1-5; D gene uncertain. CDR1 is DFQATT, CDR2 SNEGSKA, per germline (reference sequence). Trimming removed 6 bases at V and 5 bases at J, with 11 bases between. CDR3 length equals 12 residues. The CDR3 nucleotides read TGCAGTGCAAACGGGGTTTATCAGCCCCAGCATTTT. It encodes CSANGVYQPQHF.

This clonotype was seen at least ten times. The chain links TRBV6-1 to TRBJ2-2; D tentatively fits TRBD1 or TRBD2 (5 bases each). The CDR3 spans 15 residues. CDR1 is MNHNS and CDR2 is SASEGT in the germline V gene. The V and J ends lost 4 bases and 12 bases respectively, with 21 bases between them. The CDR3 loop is CASSVGDSPSGKLFF. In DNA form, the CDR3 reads TGTGCCAGCAGTGTGGGAGACAGCCCGTCTGGGAAGCTGTTTTTT.

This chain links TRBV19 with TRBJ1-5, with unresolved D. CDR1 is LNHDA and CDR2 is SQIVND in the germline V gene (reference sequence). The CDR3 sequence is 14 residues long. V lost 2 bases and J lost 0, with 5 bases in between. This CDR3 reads CASSIWDSNQPQHF. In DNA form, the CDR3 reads TGTGCCAGTAGTATATGGGATAGCAATCAGCCCCAGCATTTT.

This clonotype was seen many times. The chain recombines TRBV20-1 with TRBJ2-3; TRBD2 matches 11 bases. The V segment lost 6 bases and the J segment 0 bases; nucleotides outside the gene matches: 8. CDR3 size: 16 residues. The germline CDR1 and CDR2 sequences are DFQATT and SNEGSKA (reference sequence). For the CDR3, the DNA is TGCAGTGCCGGGCGACTAGCGGGGACTAGCACAGATACGCAGTATTTT. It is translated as CSAGRLAGTSTDTQYF.

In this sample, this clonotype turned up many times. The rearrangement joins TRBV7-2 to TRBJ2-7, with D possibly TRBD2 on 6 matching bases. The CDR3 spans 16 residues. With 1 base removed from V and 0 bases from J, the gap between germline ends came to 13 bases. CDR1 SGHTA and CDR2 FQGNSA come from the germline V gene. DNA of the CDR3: TGTGCCAGCAGCTTAGTGGGCGGGGAAAGCTCCTACGAGCAGTACTTC. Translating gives CASSLVGGESSYEQYF.

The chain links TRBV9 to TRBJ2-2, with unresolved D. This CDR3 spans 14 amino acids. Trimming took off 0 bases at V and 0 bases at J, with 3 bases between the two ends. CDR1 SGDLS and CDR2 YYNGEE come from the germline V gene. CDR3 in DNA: TGTGCCAGCAGCGTAGCGTCGAACACCGGGGAGCTGTTTTTT. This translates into CASSVASNTGELFF. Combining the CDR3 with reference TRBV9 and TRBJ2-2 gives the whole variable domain DSGVTQTPKHLITATGQRVTLRCSPRSGDLSVYWYQQSLDQGLQFLIQYYNGEERAKGNILERFSAQQFPDLHSELNLSSLELGDSALYFCASSVASNTGELFFGEGSRLTVL.

CDR3 bases: TGTGCCACCGGATTTGGGAAGCAGTACTTC. This translates into CATGFGKQYF. V usage is TRBV6-2 or TRBV6-3 and J usage is TRBJ2-7, with D unclear. From germline, CDR1 is MNHEY and CDR2 SVGEGT. The CDR3 contains 10 residues. V lost 10 bases, J lost 8 bases, and 12 bases lay in between.

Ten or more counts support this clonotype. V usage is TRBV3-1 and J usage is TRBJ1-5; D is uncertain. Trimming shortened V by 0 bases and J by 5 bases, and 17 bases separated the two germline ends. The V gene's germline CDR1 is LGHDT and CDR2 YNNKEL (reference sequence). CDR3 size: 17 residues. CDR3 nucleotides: TGTGCCAGCAGCCAAGATCGGGTCGGGCCGCCTTATCAGCCCCAGCATTTT. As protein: CASSQDRVGPPYQPQHF.

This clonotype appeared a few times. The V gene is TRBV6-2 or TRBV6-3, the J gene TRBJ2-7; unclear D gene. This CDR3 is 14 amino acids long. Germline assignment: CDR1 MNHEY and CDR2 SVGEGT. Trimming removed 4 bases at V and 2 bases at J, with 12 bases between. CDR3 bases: TGTGCCAGCAGTTCCACCATGCCAACCTACGAGCAGTACTTC. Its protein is CASSSTMPTYEQYF.

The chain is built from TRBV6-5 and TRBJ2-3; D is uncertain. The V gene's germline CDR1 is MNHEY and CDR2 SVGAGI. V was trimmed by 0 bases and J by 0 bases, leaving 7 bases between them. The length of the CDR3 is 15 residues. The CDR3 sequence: CASSYSDISTDTQYF. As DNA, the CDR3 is TGTGCCAGCAGTTACTCCGACATAAGCACAGATACGCAGTATTTT.

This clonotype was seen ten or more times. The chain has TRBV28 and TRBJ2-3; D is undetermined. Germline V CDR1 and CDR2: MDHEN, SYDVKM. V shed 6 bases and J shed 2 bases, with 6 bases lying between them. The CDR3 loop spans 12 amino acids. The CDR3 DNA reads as TGTGCCAGCAGGCAATCCACAGATACGCAGTATTTT. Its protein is CASRQSTDTQYF.

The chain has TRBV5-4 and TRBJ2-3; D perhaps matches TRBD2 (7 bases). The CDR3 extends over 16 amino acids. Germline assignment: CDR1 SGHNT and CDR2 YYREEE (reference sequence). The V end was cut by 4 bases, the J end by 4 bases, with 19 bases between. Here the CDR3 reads CASSREGGIGADTQYF. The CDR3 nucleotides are TGTGCCAGCAGCAGGGAGGGGGGCATAGGGGCAGATACGCAGTATTTT.

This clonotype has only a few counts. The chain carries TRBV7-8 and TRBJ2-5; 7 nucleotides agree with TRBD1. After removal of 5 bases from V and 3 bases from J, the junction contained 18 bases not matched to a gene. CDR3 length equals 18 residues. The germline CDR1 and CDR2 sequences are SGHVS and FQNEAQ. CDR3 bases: TGTGCCAGCAGCCCGCGATCAAGGACAGGATTTATCGAAGAGACCCAGTACTTC. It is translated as CASSPRSRTGFIEETQYF.

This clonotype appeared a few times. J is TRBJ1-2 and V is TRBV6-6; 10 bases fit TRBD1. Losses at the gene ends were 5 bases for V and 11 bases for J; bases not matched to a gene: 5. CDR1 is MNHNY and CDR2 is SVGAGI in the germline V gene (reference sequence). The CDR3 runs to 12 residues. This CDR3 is CASSGTGDGYTF. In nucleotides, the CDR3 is TGTGCCAGCAGTGGGACAGGGGACGGATACACCTTC.

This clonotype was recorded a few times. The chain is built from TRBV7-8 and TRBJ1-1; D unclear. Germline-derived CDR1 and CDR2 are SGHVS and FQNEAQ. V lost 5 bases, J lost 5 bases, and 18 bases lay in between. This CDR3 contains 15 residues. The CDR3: CASSQNGVARTEAFF. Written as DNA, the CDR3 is TGTGCCAGCAGCCAAAATGGGGTAGCGAGGACTGAAGCTTTCTTT.

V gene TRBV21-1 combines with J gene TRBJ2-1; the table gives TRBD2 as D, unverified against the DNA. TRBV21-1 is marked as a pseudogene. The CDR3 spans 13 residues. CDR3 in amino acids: CASSHAIGVGQFF. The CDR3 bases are TGTGCCAGCAGCCACGCTATAGGAGTAGGGCAGTTCTTC.

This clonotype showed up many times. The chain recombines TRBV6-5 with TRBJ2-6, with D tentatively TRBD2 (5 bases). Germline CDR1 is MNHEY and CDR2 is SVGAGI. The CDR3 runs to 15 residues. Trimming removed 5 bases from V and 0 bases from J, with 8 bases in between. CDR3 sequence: CASSPDYSGANVLTF. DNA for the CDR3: TGTGCCAGCAGTCCCGACTACTCTGGGGCCAACGTCCTGACTTTC.

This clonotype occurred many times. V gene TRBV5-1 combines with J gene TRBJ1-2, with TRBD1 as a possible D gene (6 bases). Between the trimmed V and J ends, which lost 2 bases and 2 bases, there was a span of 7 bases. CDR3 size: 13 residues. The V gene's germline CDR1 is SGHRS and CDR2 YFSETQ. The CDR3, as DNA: TGCGCCAGCAGCTTAGGACAGAACTATGGCTACACCTTC. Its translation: CASSLGQNYGYTF.

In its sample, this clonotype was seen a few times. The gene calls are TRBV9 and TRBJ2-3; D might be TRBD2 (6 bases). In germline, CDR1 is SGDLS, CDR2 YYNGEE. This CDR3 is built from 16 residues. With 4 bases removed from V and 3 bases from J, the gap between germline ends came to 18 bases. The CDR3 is CASSTNGRITTDTQYF. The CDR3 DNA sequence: TGTGCCAGCAGCACCAATGGGAGGATTACGACAGATACGCAGTATTTT.

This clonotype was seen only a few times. The CDR3 reads CSAPETQYF. In DNA form, the CDR3 reads TGCAGTGCCCCAGAGACCCAGTACTTC. The chain is built from TRBV20-1 and TRBJ2-5; the D is unclear. This CDR3 is 9 amino acids long. The germline V gene encodes CDR1 DFQATT and CDR2 SNEGSKA (reference sequence). Trimming shortened V by 6 bases and J by 4 bases, and 3 bases separated the two germline ends.

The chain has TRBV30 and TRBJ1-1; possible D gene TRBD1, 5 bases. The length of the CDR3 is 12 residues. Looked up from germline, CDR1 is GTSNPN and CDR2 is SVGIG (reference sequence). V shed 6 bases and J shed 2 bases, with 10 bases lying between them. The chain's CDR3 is CACRQTNTEAFF. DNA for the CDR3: TGTGCCTGTCGACAGACAAACACTGAAGCTTTCTTT.

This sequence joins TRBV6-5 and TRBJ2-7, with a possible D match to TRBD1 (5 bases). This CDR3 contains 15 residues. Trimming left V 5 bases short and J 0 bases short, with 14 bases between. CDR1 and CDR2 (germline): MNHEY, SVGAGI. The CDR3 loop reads CASSTRASSSYEQYF. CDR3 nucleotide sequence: TGTGCCAGCAGTACCAGGGCATCCAGCTCCTACGAGCAGTACTTC.

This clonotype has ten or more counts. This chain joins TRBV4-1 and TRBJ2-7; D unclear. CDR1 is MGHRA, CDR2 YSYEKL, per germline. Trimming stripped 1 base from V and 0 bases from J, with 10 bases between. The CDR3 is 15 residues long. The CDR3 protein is CASSQGDLGSYEQYF. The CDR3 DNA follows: TGCGCCAGCAGCCAAGGAGATCTGGGCTCCTACGAGCAGTACTTC.

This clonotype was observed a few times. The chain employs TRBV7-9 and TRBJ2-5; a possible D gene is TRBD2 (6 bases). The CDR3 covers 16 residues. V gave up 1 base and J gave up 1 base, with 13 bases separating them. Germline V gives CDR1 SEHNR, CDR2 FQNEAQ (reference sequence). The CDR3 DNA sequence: TGTGCCAGCAGCTTAGAAGCACGGGGGTTCCAAGAGACCCAGTACTTC. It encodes CASSLEARGFQETQYF.